This T cell receptor (beta chain) was sequenced in a study of blood T cell repertoires in COVID-19. Clones were sequenced by immunoSEQ multiplex PCR, and TCRdb holds only the in-frame ones, with some missing. The sample records 200,000 to 250,000 clones, roughly 80% being singletons. The CDR3 contains 14 residues. Germline V gene sequence: CDR1 SQVTM, CDR2 ANQGSEA. Trimming took 0 bases from V and 5 from J, leaving 11 bases between them. The rearrangement uses TRBV29-1 and TRBJ2-1; maybe TRBD1 (6 bases). The TCR comes from a woman between 50 and 59 years old with acute or convalescent COVID-19. Input material: peripheral blood. CDR3 residues: CSVEDYGQNNEQFF. CDR3 nucleotides: TGCAGCGTTGAAGACTACGGACAGAACAATGAGCAGTTCTTC.